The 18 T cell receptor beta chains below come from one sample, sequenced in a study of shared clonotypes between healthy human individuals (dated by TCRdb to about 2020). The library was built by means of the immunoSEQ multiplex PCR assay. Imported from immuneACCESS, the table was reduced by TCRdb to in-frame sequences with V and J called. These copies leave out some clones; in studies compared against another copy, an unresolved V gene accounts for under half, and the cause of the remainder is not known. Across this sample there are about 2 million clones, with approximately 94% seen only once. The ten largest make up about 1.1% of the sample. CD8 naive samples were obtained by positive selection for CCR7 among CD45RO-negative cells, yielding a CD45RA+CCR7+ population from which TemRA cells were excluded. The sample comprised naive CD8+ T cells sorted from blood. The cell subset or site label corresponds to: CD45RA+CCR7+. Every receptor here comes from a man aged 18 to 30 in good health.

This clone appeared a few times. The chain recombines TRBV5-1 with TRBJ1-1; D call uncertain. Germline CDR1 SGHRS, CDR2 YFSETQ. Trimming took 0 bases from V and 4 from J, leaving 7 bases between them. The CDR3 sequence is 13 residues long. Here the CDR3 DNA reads TGCGCCAGCAGCTTGGTGGGTCCCACTGAAGCTTTCTTT. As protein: CASSLVGPTEAFF.

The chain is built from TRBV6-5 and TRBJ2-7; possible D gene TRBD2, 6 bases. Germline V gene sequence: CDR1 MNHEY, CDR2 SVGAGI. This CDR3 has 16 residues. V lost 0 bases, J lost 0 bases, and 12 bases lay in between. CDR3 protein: CASSYSAGQNSYEQYF. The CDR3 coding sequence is TGTGCCAGCAGTTACTCAGCGGGCCAAAACTCCTACGAGCAGTACTTC.

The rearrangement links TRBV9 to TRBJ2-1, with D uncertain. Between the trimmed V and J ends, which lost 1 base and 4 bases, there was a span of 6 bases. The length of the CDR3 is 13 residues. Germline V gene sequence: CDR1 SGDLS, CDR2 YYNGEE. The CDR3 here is CASSVWAYNEQFF. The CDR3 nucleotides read TGTGCCAGCAGCGTATGGGCTTACAATGAGCAGTTCTTC.

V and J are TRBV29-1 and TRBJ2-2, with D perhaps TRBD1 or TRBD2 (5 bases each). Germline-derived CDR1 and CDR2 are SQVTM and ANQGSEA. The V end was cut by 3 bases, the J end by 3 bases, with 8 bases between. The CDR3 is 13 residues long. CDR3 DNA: TGCAGCGTTGATTCGGGGCACACCGGGGAGCTGTTTTTT. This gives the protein CSVDSGHTGELFF.

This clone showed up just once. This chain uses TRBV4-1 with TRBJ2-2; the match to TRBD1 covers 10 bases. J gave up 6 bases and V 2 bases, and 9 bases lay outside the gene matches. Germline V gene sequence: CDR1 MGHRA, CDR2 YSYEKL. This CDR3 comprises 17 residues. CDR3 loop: CASSQQGQGSFAGELFF. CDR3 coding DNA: TGCGCCAGCAGCCAACAGGGACAGGGGAGTTTCGCCGGGGAGCTGTTTTTT.

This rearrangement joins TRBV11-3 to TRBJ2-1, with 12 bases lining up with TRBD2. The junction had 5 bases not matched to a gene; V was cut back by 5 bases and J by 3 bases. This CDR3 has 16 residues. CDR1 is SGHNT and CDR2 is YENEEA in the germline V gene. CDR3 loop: CASSPWTSGNYNEQFF. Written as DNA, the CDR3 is TGTGCCAGCAGCCCCTGGACTAGCGGGAACTACAATGAGCAGTTCTTC.

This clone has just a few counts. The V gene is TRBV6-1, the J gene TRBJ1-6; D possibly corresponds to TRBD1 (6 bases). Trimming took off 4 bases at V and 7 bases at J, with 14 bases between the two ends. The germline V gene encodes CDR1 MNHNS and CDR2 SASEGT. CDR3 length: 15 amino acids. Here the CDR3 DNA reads TGTGCCAGCAGTGCCCCACAGGGTAGCAATTCACCCCTCCACTTT. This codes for CASSAPQGSNSPLHF.

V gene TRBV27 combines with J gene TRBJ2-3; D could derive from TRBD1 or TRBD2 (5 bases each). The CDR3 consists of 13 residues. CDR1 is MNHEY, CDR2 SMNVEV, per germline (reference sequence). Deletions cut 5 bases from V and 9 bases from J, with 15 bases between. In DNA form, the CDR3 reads TGTGCCAGCAGTCTTGGGGGAACCTGGACGCAGTATTTT. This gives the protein CASSLGGTWTQYF.

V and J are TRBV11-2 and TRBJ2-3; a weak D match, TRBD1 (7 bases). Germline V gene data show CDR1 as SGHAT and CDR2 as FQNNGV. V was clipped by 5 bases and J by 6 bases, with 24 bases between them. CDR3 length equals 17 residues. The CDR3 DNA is TGTGCCAGCAGCCTGACCTCGACAGGGACTCTCCCCGATACGCAGTATTTT. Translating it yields CASSLTSTGTLPDTQYF.

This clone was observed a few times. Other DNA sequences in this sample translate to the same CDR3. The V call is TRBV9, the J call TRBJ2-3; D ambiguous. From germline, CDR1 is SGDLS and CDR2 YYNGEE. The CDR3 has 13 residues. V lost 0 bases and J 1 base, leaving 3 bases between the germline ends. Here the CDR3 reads CASSVGGTDTQYF. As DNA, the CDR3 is TGTGCCAGCAGCGTAGGTGGCACAGATACGCAGTATTTT.

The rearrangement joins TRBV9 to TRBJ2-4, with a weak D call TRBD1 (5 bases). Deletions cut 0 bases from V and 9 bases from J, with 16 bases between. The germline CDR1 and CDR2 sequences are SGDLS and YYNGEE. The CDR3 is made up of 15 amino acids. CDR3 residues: CASSVEESGWGIQYF. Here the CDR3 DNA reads TGTGCCAGCAGCGTAGAAGAGTCAGGGTGGGGCATTCAGTACTTC.

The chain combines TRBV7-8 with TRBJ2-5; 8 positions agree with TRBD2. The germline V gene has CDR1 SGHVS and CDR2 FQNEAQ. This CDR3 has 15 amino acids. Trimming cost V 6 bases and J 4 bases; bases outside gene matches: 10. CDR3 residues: CASSPLDGGAETQYF. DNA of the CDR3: TGTGCCAGCAGTCCTCTAGACGGGGGGGCAGAGACCCAGTACTTC.

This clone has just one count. The CDR3 loop is CASSPQPSSSYEQYF. CDR3 DNA sequence: TGTGCCAGCAGTCCTCAACCTAGCTCCTCCTACGAGCAGTACTTC. This sequence joins TRBV27 and TRBJ2-7; tentatively, D is TRBD2 (5 bases). The germline gives CDR1 MNHEY, CDR2 SMNVEV (reference sequence). The CDR3 covers 15 residues. Trimming took 5 bases from V and 0 from J, leaving 14 bases between them.

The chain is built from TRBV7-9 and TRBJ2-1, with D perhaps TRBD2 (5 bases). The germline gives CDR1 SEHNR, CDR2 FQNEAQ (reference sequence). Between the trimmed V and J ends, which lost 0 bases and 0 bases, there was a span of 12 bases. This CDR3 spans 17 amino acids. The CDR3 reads CASSLAISGTSYNEQFF. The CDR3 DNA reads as TGTGCCAGCAGCTTAGCGATTTCGGGAACCTCCTACAATGAGCAGTTCTTC.

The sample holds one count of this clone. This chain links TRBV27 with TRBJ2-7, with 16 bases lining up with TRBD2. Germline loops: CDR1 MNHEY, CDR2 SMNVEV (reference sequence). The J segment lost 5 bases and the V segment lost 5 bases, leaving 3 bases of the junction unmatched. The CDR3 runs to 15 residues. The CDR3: CASSVGLAGGNEQYF. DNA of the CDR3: TGTGCCAGCAGTGTGGGACTAGCGGGGGGGAACGAGCAGTACTTC.

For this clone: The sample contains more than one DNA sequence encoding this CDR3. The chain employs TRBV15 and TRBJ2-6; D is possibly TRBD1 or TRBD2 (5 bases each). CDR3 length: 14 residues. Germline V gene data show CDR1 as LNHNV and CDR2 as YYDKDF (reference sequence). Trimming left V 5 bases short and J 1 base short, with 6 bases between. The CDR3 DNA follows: TGTGCCACCAGCGAGGGGTCTGGGGCCAACGTCCTGACTTTC. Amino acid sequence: CATSEGSGANVLTF.

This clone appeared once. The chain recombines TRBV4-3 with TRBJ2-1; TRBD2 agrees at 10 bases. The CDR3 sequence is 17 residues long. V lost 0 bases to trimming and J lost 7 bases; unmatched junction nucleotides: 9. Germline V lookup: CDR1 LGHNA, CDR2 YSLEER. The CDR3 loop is CASSQEGGLAGVNEQFF. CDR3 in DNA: TGCGCCAGCAGCCAAGAAGGAGGGCTAGCGGGAGTTAATGAGCAGTTCTTC.

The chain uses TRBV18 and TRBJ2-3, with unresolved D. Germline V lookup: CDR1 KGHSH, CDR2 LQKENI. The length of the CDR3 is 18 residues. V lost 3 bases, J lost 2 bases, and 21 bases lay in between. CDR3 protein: CASSPVDTFSETTDTQYF. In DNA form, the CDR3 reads TGTGCCAGCTCACCCGTCGACACTTTTAGTGAAACCACAGATACGCAGTATTTT.